The 19 T cell receptor beta chains reported below all come from one sample, sequenced in a study of shared clonotypes between healthy human individuals (dated by TCRdb to between 2020 and 2021). The receptor library was made with the immunoSEQ multiplex PCR assay. This immuneACCESS table, as held by TCRdb, lists in-frame sequences with V and J called but not all clones. Of the missing ones, under half trace to an unresolved V gene in checked studies; the others have no known cause. The table for this sample lists about 2.4 million clones; roughly 93% of them were counted only once. About 0.38% of the sample lies in the top ten. Sequenced material: naive CD4+ T cells from PBMCs. The cell subset or site tag for this specimen amounts to: CD45RA+ positively selected. The receptors originated from a man aged 18 to 30 in good health. Some clones in this sample may be carry-over from other donors' samples.

The chain has TRBV6-5 and TRBJ2-3; unclear D gene. Germline-derived CDR1 and CDR2 are MNHEY and SVGAGI. The V end lost 0 bases, the J end lost 0 bases, and 10 bases lay between the germline ends. The CDR3 is made up of 16 amino acids. CDR3 region: CASSYSTGASTDTQYF. The CDR3 region has the DNA TGTGCCAGCAGTTACTCGACGGGTGCTAGCACAGATACGCAGTATTTT.

The DNA of the CDR3 is TGTGCCAGCACCTCCCCGTCGGCAGGGAGTCAGCCCCAGCATTTT. Translated, it gives CASTSPSAGSQPQHF. The rearrangement joins TRBV28 to TRBJ1-5, with D maybe TRBD1 (5 bases). From germline, CDR1 is MDHEN and CDR2 SYDVKM. V lost 7 bases and J lost 6, with 19 bases in between. This CDR3 spans 15 amino acids.

The genes are TRBV7-2 and TRBJ1-4, with D tentatively TRBD1 (5 bases). The CDR3 is 14 amino acids. Trimming took off 3 bases at V and 6 bases at J, with 11 bases between the two ends. The germline gives CDR1 SGHTA, CDR2 FQGNSA. The CDR3 loop is CASSLSGWDEKLFF. DNA for the CDR3: TGTGCCAGCAGCTTGTCAGGGTGGGATGAAAAACTGTTTTTT. The complete variable domain, with remaining parts taken from reference TRBV7-2 and TRBJ1-4, reads GAGVSQSPSNKVTEKGKDVELRCDPISGHTALYWYRQSLGQGLEFLIYFQGNSAPDKSGLPSDRFSAERTGGSVSTLTIQRTQQEDSAVYLCASSLSGWDEKLFFGSGTQLSVL.

CDR3 nucleotide sequence: TGTGCCAGCAGCCGGGACCAGGGGCCCCAGCATTTT. It codes for CASSRDQGPQHF. The chain joins TRBV27 to TRBJ1-5, with D possibly being TRBD1 (5 bases). From germline, CDR1 is MNHEY and CDR2 SMNVEV (reference sequence). The CDR3 extends over 12 amino acids. V dropped 6 bases and J dropped 9 bases, with 12 bases sitting between them.

The CDR3 bases are TGTGCCAGCAGCATTGGCGCAGGGGGCTCCTACGAGCAGTACTTC. It codes for CASSIGAGGSYEQYF. V usage is TRBV7-9 and J usage is TRBJ2-7, with 7 bases matching TRBD1. V trimming: 5 bases; J trimming: 0 bases; junction bases outside the gene matches: 7. The germline CDR1 and CDR2 sequences are SEHNR and FQNEAQ (reference sequence). The CDR3 is 15 residues long.

The rearrangement uses TRBV7-9 and TRBJ1-1; D gene unclear. V gave up 2 bases and J gave up 3 bases, with 7 bases separating them. The CDR3 is 13 residues long. CDR1 SEHNR and CDR2 FQNEAQ come from the germline V gene (reference sequence). The DNA of the CDR3 is TGTGCCAGCAGCTTATCATGGGACACTGAAGCTTTCTTT. Translating it yields CASSLSWDTEAFF.

The chain uses TRBV2 and TRBJ2-2; TRBD2 matches at 10 bases. Germline lookup yields CDR1 SNHLY and CDR2 FYNNEI. J lost 2 bases, V lost 7 bases, and 4 bases had no gene match. This CDR3 comprises 15 residues. The CDR3 bases are TGTGCCAGCACTAGCGGGAGTCCCAACACCGGGGAGCTGTTTTTT. Protein: CASTSGSPNTGELFF.

The chain carries TRBV19 and TRBJ2-3; maybe TRBD2 (5 bases). From germline, CDR1 is LNHDA and CDR2 SQIVND (reference sequence). The CDR3 sequence is 18 residues long. The V end was cut by 7 bases, the J end by 4 bases, with 27 bases between. The CDR3 region is CASTSSGLKQVVSDTQYF. The CDR3 coding sequence is TGTGCCAGTACCTCTTCTGGACTTAAGCAAGTAGTCTCAGATACGCAGTATTTT.

CDR3 loop: CASSRRADPYYGYTF. CDR3 coding DNA: TGTGCCAGCAGCCGCCGAGCGGACCCTTACTATGGCTACACCTTC. The chain recombines TRBV6-5 with TRBJ1-2; D is ambiguous. Trimming took 6 bases from V and 3 from J, leaving 17 bases between them. The CDR3 has 15 amino acids. Germline-derived CDR1 and CDR2 are MNHEY and SVGAGI.

The rearrangement uses TRBV29-1 and TRBJ2-5; TRBD2 matches 8 bases. The end of the DNA is better explained by TRBJ2-7, so the J call may be wrong. Germline V CDR1 and CDR2: SQVTM, ANQGSEA. The CDR3 has 14 residues. The CDR3 sequence is CSVDVAGNSYEQYF. In nucleotides, the CDR3 is TGCAGCGTCGATGTAGCGGGAAACTCCTACGAGCAGTACTTC.

The V gene is TRBV4-1, the J gene TRBJ2-5, with 10 nucleotides matching TRBD2. The V gene's germline CDR1 is MGHRA and CDR2 YSYEKL. Germline trimming cut 4 bases from V and 4 bases from J; bases unmatched to any gene: 9. This CDR3 region has 16 residues. DNA of the CDR3: TGCGCCAGCAGCCCAGGACTAGCGGTCCCGGGAGAGACCCAGTACTTC. This translates into CASSPGLAVPGETQYF.

CDR3 nucleotides: TGCAGCGTGCGGGGGACTAGCGGGTCGCCCTACGAGCAGTACTTC. Encoded protein: CSVRGTSGSPYEQYF. V is TRBV29-1 and J is TRBJ2-7, with TRBD2 identical over 12 bases. With V trimmed by 6 bases and J by 2 bases, 8 bases remained unmatched. Germline lookup yields CDR1 SQVTM and CDR2 ANQGSEA. CDR3 length: 15 residues.

The chain couples TRBV28 to TRBJ2-5; 8 bases agree with TRBD2. From germline, CDR1 is MDHEN and CDR2 SYDVKM. The junction had 4 bases not matched to a gene; V was cut back by 2 bases and J by 2 bases. CDR3 length: 15 amino acids. Written as DNA, the CDR3 is TGTGCCAGCAGTTTACCTAGCGGGCAGCAAGAGACCCAGTACTTC. Encoded protein: CASSLPSGQQETQYF.

This chain joins TRBV5-4 and TRBJ2-3, with 7 bases identical to TRBD2. The CDR3 totals 18 residues. The ends lost 1 base at V and 5 bases at J; junction bases unmatched: 16. The germline V gene encodes CDR1 SGHNT and CDR2 YYREEE (reference sequence). The CDR3 coding sequence is TGTGCCAGCAGCTTGCTGCTGAGGGCGGGAGCCGTGGGAGATACGCAGTATTTT. Protein: CASSLLLRAGAVGDTQYF. Full variable domain (outside the CDR3, taken from reference TRBV5-4 and TRBJ2-3): ETGVTQSPTHLIKTRGQQVTLRCSSQSGHNTVSWYQQALGQGPQFIFQYYREEENGRGNFPPRFSGLQFPNYSSELNVNALELDDSALYLCASSLLLRAGAVGDTQYFGPGTRLTVL.

This chain links TRBV7-2 with TRBJ2-7, with 14 bases identical to TRBD2. The V gene's germline CDR1 is SGHTA and CDR2 FQGNSA. This CDR3 contains 17 residues. With V trimmed by 3 bases and J by 7 bases, 11 bases remained unmatched. In DNA, the CDR3 is TGTGCCAGCAGCTTTTCCGGGACTAGCGGGAGCTCGGGGGAGCAGTACTTC. It specifies CASSFSGTSGSSGEQYF.

CDR3 amino acids: CASSPQQSEETQYF. The CDR3 DNA reads as TGTGCCAGCTCACCCCAACAGTCCGAAGAGACCCAGTACTTC. The V and J genes are TRBV18 and TRBJ2-5; D gene unclear. V lost 3 bases, J lost 3 bases, and 11 bases lay in between. The CDR3 length is 14 residues. The germline V gene encodes CDR1 KGHSH and CDR2 LQKENI.

The J gene is TRBJ1-4, the V gene TRBV9; D ambiguous. The CDR3 loop spans 14 amino acids. V was shortened by 0 bases and J by 0 bases, with 3 bases between the two germline ends. Germline V CDR1 and CDR2: SGDLS, YYNGEE. The CDR3 sequence is CASSVEATNEKLFF. In nucleotides, the CDR3 is TGTGCCAGCAGCGTAGAAGCAACTAATGAAAAACTGTTTTTT.

The chain combines TRBV6-1 with TRBJ2-5, with TRBD1 identical over 7 bases. The germline V gene has CDR1 MNHNS and CDR2 SASEGT. The CDR3 is made up of 11 amino acids. V trimming: 8 bases; J trimming: 5 bases; junction bases outside the gene matches: 2. In DNA, the CDR3 is TGTGCCAGCGGGACAGTGGAGACCCAGTACTTC. Its translation is CASGTVETQYF.

The chain combines TRBV11-2 with TRBJ1-1, with a weak D call TRBD1 (5 bases). The CDR3 loop spans 12 amino acids. CDR1 SGHAT and CDR2 FQNNGV come from the germline V gene. Trimming removed 5 bases from V and 11 bases from J, with 15 bases in between. As DNA, the CDR3 is TGTGCCAGCAGCCTCAGGGCCCCTATGGCTTTCTTT. Its translation: CASSLRAPMAFF.